Sequencing of this T cell receptor (beta chain) was carried out in a study of shared clonotypes between healthy human individuals. The overall study: Researchers drew samples from a couple of women and three men aged 18 to 49. The study, taken as a whole, reports: The study sampled only blood, and tissue repertoires likely differ. Owing to a small donor count, the genetic and exposure-history diversity represented was limited.

The quantity of DNA used in unsorted PBMC replicate PCRs was approximately 320 ng, corresponding to some 31,000 T cell genomes. The method was immunoSEQ multiplex PCR; TCRdb's version includes in-frame clones alone and lacks a portion of them. Among 450,000 to 600,000 clones listed, more than 65% were seen once. J lost 8 bases, V lost 3 bases, and 2 bases had no gene match. This CDR3 region has 14 residues. Germline V gene data show CDR1 as SNHLY and CDR2 as FYNNEI. Note on this clone: The antigen is unknown.

This rearrangement joins TRBV2 to TRBJ2-1; 12 nucleotides agree with TRBD2. The sequence was collected from a woman between 35 and 50 years old in good health. Some clones in this sample may be carry-over from other donors' samples. The specimen was PBMCs. In DNA, the CDR3 is TGTGCCAGCAGTGACCTAGCGGGAGGGGATGAGCAGTTCTTC. Translating gives CASSDLAGGDEQFF.